These 14 T cell receptor beta chains were all obtained from the same sample, sequenced in a study of cytomegalovirus exposure and HLA in healthy donors. With 60 Vbeta and 13 Jbeta primers, the PCR was carried out. Here immunoSEQ multiplex PCR was the method, and the copy in TCRdb shows in-frame clones only, minus some. The sample shows more than 65,000 clones, roughly 78% of them seen only once. Sequenced material: PBMCs. Receptors were obtained from a man between 18 and 35 years old in good health and CMV-seronegative.

This clone was observed a single time. The rearrangement links TRBV4-1 to TRBJ2-2; 15 nucleotides line up with TRBD2. Germline-derived CDR1 and CDR2 are MGHRA and YSYEKL. V shed 4 bases and J 5 bases; nucleotides not matched to a gene: 8. The CDR3 contains 18 residues. The CDR3 protein is CASSLIPGLAGGTGELFF. In DNA, the CDR3 is TGCGCCAGCAGCCTTATACCGGGACTAGCGGGGGGAACCGGGGAGCTGTTTTTT.

This clone was observed a handful of times. This rearrangement joins TRBV7-9 to TRBJ2-5; 7 bases line up with TRBD1. The CDR3 loop spans 14 amino acids. V lost 5 bases and J lost 3; bases outside the gene matches: 6. CDR1 and CDR2 (germline): SEHNR, FQNEAQ (reference sequence). Here the CDR3 DNA reads TGTGCCAGCAGCCACGGACAGGAAAAAGAGACCCAGTACTTC. Protein product: CASSHGQEKETQYF.

The CDR3 is CASSPRTSGTQYF. The DNA of the CDR3 is TGTGCCAGCAGCCCTCGGACTTCGGGTACCCAGTACTTC. The rearrangement links TRBV14 to TRBJ2-5; tentatively, D is TRBD2 (5 bases). Trimming removed 4 bases at V and 8 bases at J, with 14 bases between. This CDR3 spans 13 amino acids. Germline CDR1 and CDR2: SGHDN and FVKESK.

The chain couples TRBV5-1 to TRBJ2-5, with 12 nucleotides matching TRBD2. CDR1 is SGHRS and CDR2 is YFSETQ in the germline V gene. This CDR3 has 14 residues. After removal of 7 bases from V and 5 bases from J, the junction contained 6 bases not matched to a gene. The CDR3 spells CASRGTSGFETQYF. In DNA, the CDR3 is TGCGCCAGCCGTGGGACTAGCGGGTTTGAGACCCAGTACTTC.

The chain recombines TRBV7-2 with TRBJ2-1; 14 bases agree with TRBD2. This CDR3 is built from 16 residues. The germline V gene encodes CDR1 SGHTA and CDR2 FQGNSA. The junction had 9 bases not matched to a gene; V was cut back by 5 bases and J by 9 bases. The CDR3 coding sequence is TGTGCCAGCAGCGTCGGACTAGCGGGAGGTTTGGGTGAGCAGTTCTTC. Protein sequence: CASSVGLAGGLGEQFF.

This chain connects TRBV7-8 to TRBJ2-7, with 9 bases matching TRBD2. Losses at the gene ends were 4 bases for V and 0 bases for J; bases not matched to a gene: 1. There are 14 residues in the CDR3. In germline, CDR1 is SGHVS, CDR2 FQNEAQ. CDR3 region: CASSSTSGSYEQYF. Written as DNA, the CDR3 is TGTGCCAGCAGCTCGACTAGCGGCTCCTACGAGCAGTACTTC.

The chain recombines TRBV4-1 with TRBJ2-5; D is undetermined. The DNA end is a closer match to TRBJ2-7, so the J assignment may be wrong. Germline assignment: CDR1 MGHRA and CDR2 YSYEKL. The CDR3 loop spans 14 amino acids. The CDR3 DNA sequence: TGCGCCAGCAGCCAAGATCCCCGTAGTTACGAGCAGTACTTC. Amino acid sequence: CASSQDPRSYEQYF.

The chain uses TRBV28 and TRBJ1-2, with D perhaps TRBD1 (5 bases). There are 14 residues in the CDR3. Trimming removed 5 bases at V and 4 bases at J, with 14 bases between. Per germline, CDR1 MDHEN and CDR2 SYDVKM. CDR3 protein: CASSAPGGTYGYTF. CDR3 nucleotide sequence: TGTGCCAGCAGTGCCCCGGGGGGGACCTATGGCTACACCTTC.

Concerning this clone: At one boundary the junction diverges from the germline segment, which might be a read error. V usage is TRBV7-9 and J usage is TRBJ1-2; D might be TRBD1 (6 bases). Per germline, CDR1 SEHNR and CDR2 FQNEAQ (reference sequence). The CDR3 is 13 residues long. Written as DNA, the CDR3 is TGTTCCAGCAGCTTAGGACAGACCTATGGCTACACCTTC. This encodes CSSSLGQTYGYTF.

The chain employs TRBV28 and TRBJ2-7, with TRBD1 as a possible D gene (6 bases). Germline V lookup: CDR1 MDHEN, CDR2 SYDVKM. Between the trimmed V and J ends, which lost 1 base and 3 bases, there was a span of 10 bases. This CDR3 comprises 14 residues. CDR3 nucleotides: TGTGCCAGCAGTTTATTACAGGGAATCTACGAGCAGTACTTC. This encodes CASSLLQGIYEQYF.

In its sample, this clone was seen once. This rearrangement joins TRBV7-9 to TRBJ1-2; D gene unclear. The CDR3 totals 17 residues. Germline V lookup: CDR1 SEHNR, CDR2 FQNEAQ (reference sequence). The V end was cut by 5 bases, the J end by 0 bases, with 19 bases between. The CDR3: CASSLGKEGRSNYGYTF. The CDR3 DNA reads as TGTGCCAGCAGCCTCGGGAAAGAGGGCCGATCTAACTATGGCTACACCTTC. Filled out from reference TRBV7-9 and TRBJ1-2, the complete variable domain reads DTGVSQNPRHKITKRGQNVTFRCDPISEHNRLYWYRQTLGQGPEFLTYFQNEAQLEKSRLLSDRFSAERPKGSFSTLEIQRTEQGDSAMYLCASSLGKEGRSNYGYTFGSGTRLTVV.

This chain links TRBV9 with TRBJ2-3; 12 nucleotides line up with TRBD2. The CDR3 is 15 amino acids. CDR1 and CDR2 from the germline V gene are SGDLS and YYNGEE. The ends lost 0 bases at V and 6 bases at J; junction bases unmatched: 2. In DNA form, the CDR3 reads TGTGCCAGCAGCGTAGATGGACTAGCGGGGGATACGCAGTATTTT. This sequence encodes CASSVDGLAGDTQYF.

J is TRBJ2-7 and V is TRBV5-1, with TRBD2 matching over 8 bases. CDR1 and CDR2 from the germline V gene are SGHRS and YFSETQ. Trimming cost V 5 bases and J 0 bases; bases outside gene matches: 4. The CDR3 extends over 14 amino acids. DNA for the CDR3: TGCGCCAGCAGAAATAGCGGGGACTCCTACGAGCAGTACTTC. It translates to CASRNSGDSYEQYF.

V usage is TRBV4-1 and J usage is TRBJ2-2; TRBD1 might be the D (5 bases). Germline CDR1 is MGHRA and CDR2 is YSYEKL. The CDR3 contains 12 residues. Trimming stripped 8 bases from V and 3 bases from J, with 7 bases between. DNA of the CDR3: TGCGCCAGCCAGGGTCACACCGGGGAGCTGTTTTTT. Translating gives CASQGHTGELFF.